A single sample is the source of the 8 T cell receptor beta chains below, sequenced in a study of blood T cell repertoires in COVID-19. Assay: immunoSEQ multiplex PCR; the TCRdb copy retains only in-frame clones and omits some. This sample has under 200,000 clones; almost 90% occur once, and the top ten carry 1.5% to 2%. Sequenced material: peripheral blood. The receptors were gathered from a man between 18 and 29 years old with active or convalescent COVID-19.

In nucleotides, the CDR3 is TGTGCCAGTAGTATGTCGGGACAGCTCTCTGGAAACACCATATATTTT. Encoded protein: CASSMSGQLSGNTIYF. The rearrangement links TRBV19 to TRBJ1-3, with 7 bases identical to TRBD1. CDR1 is LNHDA, CDR2 SQIVND, per germline (reference sequence). This CDR3 region has 16 residues. V was clipped by 3 bases and J by 0 bases; unmatched bases: 5.

The chain has TRBV27 and TRBJ1-1; 8 bases agree with TRBD1. CDR1 is MNHEY and CDR2 is SMNVEV in the germline V gene (reference sequence). The J segment lost 3 bases and the V segment lost 5 bases, leaving 11 bases of the junction unmatched. The CDR3 contains 16 residues. The CDR3 here is CASSPTAGGADTEAFF. Written as DNA, the CDR3 is TGTGCCAGCAGTCCAACTGCAGGGGGCGCGGACACTGAAGCTTTCTTT.

V is TRBV6-5 and J is TRBJ1-2, with 7 bases fitting TRBD1. This CDR3 is built from 14 residues. The germline CDR1 and CDR2 sequences are MNHEY and SVGAGI. Trimming cost V 6 bases and J 4 bases; bases outside gene matches: 8. The CDR3 DNA is TGTGCCAGCAGCGCCGGAGGGGGCCTCTATGGCTACACCTTC. Translated: CASSAGGGLYGYTF.

This clone occurred once. The V call is TRBV2, the J call TRBJ2-1; TRBD1 might be the D (6 bases). This CDR3 has 12 amino acids. Germline-derived CDR1 and CDR2 are SNHLY and FYNNEI. Trimming cost V 3 bases and J 10 bases, with 10 bases left between them. This chain's CDR3 is CASSEGAEEQFF. As DNA, the CDR3 is TGTGCCAGCAGTGAGGGGGCCGAGGAGCAGTTCTTC. The full variable domain, in which reference TRBV2 and TRBJ2-1 provide the parts outside the CDR3, is EPEVTQTPSHQVTQMGQEVILRCVPISNHLYFYWYRQILGQKVEFLVSFYNNEISEKSEIFDDQFSVERPDGSNFTLKIRSTKLEDSAMYFCASSEGAEEQFFGPGTRLTVL.

This sequence joins TRBV7-2 and TRBJ2-1; D call uncertain. V shed 6 bases and J shed 5 bases, with 8 bases lying between them. This CDR3 spans 12 amino acids. CDR1 is SGHTA and CDR2 is FQGNSA in the germline V gene. CDR3: CASSQQNNEQFF. As DNA, the CDR3 is TGTGCCAGCAGTCAACAAAACAATGAGCAGTTCTTC.

This sequence joins TRBV4-1 and TRBJ1-5; possibly TRBD1 for D (5 bases). Germline CDR1 MGHRA, CDR2 YSYEKL. The CDR3 is made up of 13 amino acids. V was trimmed by 6 bases and J by 4 bases, leaving 10 bases between them. CDR3 nucleotides: TGCGCCAGCAGTCTACAGGAGAATCAGCCCCAGCATTTT. It yields the protein CASSLQENQPQHF.

This clone was counted once. The V gene is TRBV6-1, the J gene TRBJ1-5; D unclear. Germline V gene sequence: CDR1 MNHNS, CDR2 SASEGT. V was pared by 1 base and J by 12 bases, with 4 bases between. The CDR3 sequence is 10 residues long. The CDR3 reads CASSEVHQHF. CDR3 bases: TGTGCCAGCAGTGAAGTTCACCAGCATTTT.

This clone turned up a few times. The gene calls are TRBV9 and TRBJ2-1, with TRBD2 matching 11 bases. Germline assignment: CDR1 SGDLS and CDR2 YYNGEE. The junction had 9 bases not matched to a gene; V was cut back by 0 bases and J by 7 bases. The CDR3 has 17 residues. The DNA for the CDR3 is TGTGCCAGCAGCGTAGGTACTAGCGGGAGTCGGAGGAATGAGCAGTTCTTC. It specifies CASSVGTSGSRRNEQFF.